The clone carrying this T cell receptor (beta chain) is medium-sized within its sample. Antigen unknown. Relative to the germline gene, one junction end is altered; a read error may explain this. This entry comes from a study of circulating tumor DNA in untreated peripheral T-cell lymphoma. Study results and caveats: Tumor-specific clonotypes were found in roughly three quarters of patients.

Sequencing used immunoSEQ multiplex PCR; TCRdb keeps in-frame clones, though not all of them. The sample lists around 6,000 clones, 62% occurring once. This CDR3 contains 13 residues. The V gene's germline CDR1 is SQVTM and CDR2 ANQGSEA. Tumor tissue was collected at baseline, before treatment began. The rearrangement joins TRBV29-1 to TRBJ1-2, with D maybe TRBD1 (5 bases). Sequencing was carried out using tumor tissue. This TCR was sampled from a human donor with peripheral T-cell lymphoma. The CDR3 is CSVEDRAGSPEDF. CDR3 nucleotides: TGCAGCGTTGAAGATCGGGCAGGGAGCCCGGAGGATTTC.